This TCR beta chain is drawn from a study of T-cell memory formation after mild COVID-19. Notes on the study in general: Among clones peaking at day 37 in the second wave, SARS-CoV-2 specificity remained unconfirmed. Whereas later expanders leaned CD4+, clones contracting day 15 to 85 showed a balanced CD4/CD8 makeup.

This clonotype was seen ten or more times. Its specificity is not known. After removal of 4 bases from V and 6 bases from J, the junction contained 10 bases not matched to a gene. The germline V gene encodes CDR1 ENHRY and CDR2 SYGVKD. This CDR3 has 15 residues. TCR alpha and TCR beta cDNA libraries carrying sample barcodes and UMIs came from 5'RACE with constant-segment primers. TCRdb analysed the 5' RACE reads with MiXCR anew, one entry per CDR3 protein. The data show just over 60,000 distinct CDR3 sequences, approximately 9% seen once. Material for sequencing was PBMCs or a T cell subset sorted from them (not recorded which). This receptor was obtained from a man younger than 30 who had mild COVID-19 (a few samples of this study predate the infection). Cell type and time point are not known. This chain joins TRBV10-3 and TRBJ2-7; 9 positions match TRBD1. CDR3 amino acids: CAISGGRDRASEQYF. The CDR3 region has the DNA TGTGCCATCAGTGGGGGGCGGGACAGGGCGTCCGAGCAGTACTTC.